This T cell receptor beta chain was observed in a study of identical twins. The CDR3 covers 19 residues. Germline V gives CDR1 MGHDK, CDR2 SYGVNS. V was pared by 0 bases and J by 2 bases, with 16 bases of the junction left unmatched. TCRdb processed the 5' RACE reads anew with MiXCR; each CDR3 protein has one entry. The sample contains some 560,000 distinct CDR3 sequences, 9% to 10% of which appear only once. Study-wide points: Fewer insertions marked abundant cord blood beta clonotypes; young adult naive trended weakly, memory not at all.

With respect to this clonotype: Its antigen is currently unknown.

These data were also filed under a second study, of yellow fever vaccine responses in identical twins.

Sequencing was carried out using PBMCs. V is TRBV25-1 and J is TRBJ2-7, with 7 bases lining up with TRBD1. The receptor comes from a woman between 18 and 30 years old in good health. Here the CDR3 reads CASSEYHRDSLSSPYEQYF. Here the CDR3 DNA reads TGTGCCAGCAGTGAATATCACCGGGACAGTCTATCGTCCCCCTACGAGCAGTACTTC.